This TCR beta chain came from a study of cytomegalovirus exposure and HLA in healthy donors. Study findings and constraints: With further analysis later on, most CMV-associated TCR beta chains appeared HLA-restricted. The study found most TCR sequences rare, yet found some public TCRs in many donors.

Researchers ran the PCR with 60 Vbeta and 13 Jbeta primers. The assay was immunoSEQ multiplex PCR, and TCRdb's table has in-frame clones only and misses some. The sample has approximately 100,000 clones; roughly 70% are singletons. In regard to this clone: Antigen: not known.

With 4 bases clipped from V and 4 bases from J, the junction kept 11 bases outside the gene matches. Germline CDR1 SQVTM, CDR2 ANQGSEA. The CDR3 is 16 residues long. The sequencing input was PBMCs. This sequence joins TRBV29-1 and TRBJ2-3, with TRBD1 identical over 10 bases. The clonotype originates from a man aged 35 to 55 in good health and CMV-seropositive. CDR3 protein: CSVVSLSDRGADTQYF. The CDR3 DNA follows: TGCAGCGTTGTTTCCTTATCGGACAGGGGGGCAGATACGCAGTATTTT.